The 28 T cell receptor beta chains in this list originate from one sample, sequenced in a study of T-cell reconstitution after alpha-beta-depleted transplantation in children. Unique molecular identifiers were incorporated into the prepared TCRbeta library. MiXCR, applied by TCRdb to the PCR reads, yields one record per CDR3 protein. The sample records some 450,000 distinct CDR3 sequences, 43% being singletons. Here the sequenced sample was PBMCs, taken before TCRalphabeta/CD19-depleted stem cell transplant. The receptors originated from a girl aged 2 to 10 with aplastic anemia, due to receive a stem cell transplant.

The table lists this clonotype with a few counts. V usage is TRBV18 and J usage is TRBJ1-5; 7 positions match TRBD1. CDR3 length equals 19 residues. The V gene's germline CDR1 is KGHSH and CDR2 LQKENI. V gave up 6 bases and J gave up 0 bases; unmatched junction bases: 17. The CDR3 coding sequence is TGTGCCAGCTCTCCTCCCTTCGGGACAGTCCCTTATAGCAATCAGCCCCAGCATTTT. Residues: CASSPPFGTVPYSNQPQHF.

V gene TRBV20-1 combines with J gene TRBJ2-3, with a possible D match to TRBD2 (7 bases). This CDR3 is 17 amino acids long. Trimming took 6 bases from V and 5 from J, leaving 27 bases between them. CDR1 and CDR2 (germline): DFQATT, SNEGSKA (reference sequence). The CDR3 DNA reads TGCAGTGCCCAACGGACTAGTGGGGGGGCCGGGAAAGATACGCAGTATTTT. Translated, it gives CSAQRTSGGAGKDTQYF.

This clonotype was picked up many times. The gene calls are TRBV5-1 and TRBJ2-3, with D perhaps matching TRBD1 or TRBD2 (5 bases each). The CDR3 totals 14 residues. Germline-derived CDR1 and CDR2 are SGHRS and YFSETQ. V gave up 7 bases and J gave up 2 bases, with 14 bases separating them. DNA of the CDR3: TGCGCCAGCGGGGATGGGGGTTCCACAGATACGCAGTATTTT. It translates to CASGDGGSTDTQYF.

The genes are TRBV7-6 and TRBJ2-7; 14 bases align to TRBD2. V shed 5 bases and J 9 bases; nucleotides not matched to a gene: 3. The V gene's germline CDR1 is SGHVS and CDR2 FNYEAQ. The CDR3 length is 13 residues. The CDR3 nucleotides read TGTGCCAGCAGCCAAGGGACTAGCGGGAGGCAGTACTTC. Translation: CASSQGTSGRQYF. The complete variable domain, with remaining parts taken from reference TRBV7-6 and TRBJ2-7, reads GAGVSQSPRYKVTKRGQDVALRCDPISGHVSLYWYRQALGQGPEFLTYFNYEAQQDKSGLPNDRFSAERPEGSISTLTIQRTEQRDSAMYRCASSQGTSGRQYFGPGTRLTVT.

Comment on this clonotype: This sequence may be a read error, since a much larger clone differs from it by one base. The V gene is TRBV7-2, the J gene TRBJ2-1, with TRBD2 matching over 7 bases. The CDR3 is 13 residues long. Germline V gene data show CDR1 as SGHTA and CDR2 as FQGNSA. CDR3 in amino acids: CASSLGRVREQSF. As DNA, the CDR3 is TGTGCCAGCAGCTTAGGTCGGGTGCGGGAGCAGTCCTTC.

The V and J genes are TRBV7-9 and TRBJ1-2, with D uncertain. Germline V gene lookup returns CDR1 SEHNR and CDR2 FQNEAQ (reference sequence). The V gene lost 5 bases and the J gene lost 5 bases, with 6 bases spanning the gap. The CDR3 is 11 amino acids. The CDR3 DNA reads TGTGCCAGCAGCACAATTTATGGCTACACCTTC. Translation: CASSTIYGYTF. Looking up the rest from reference TRBV7-9 and TRBJ1-2 gives the full variable domain: DTGVSQNPRHKITKRGQNVTFRCDPISEHNRLYWYRQTLGQGPEFLTYFQNEAQLEKSRLLSDRFSAERPKGSFSTLEIQRTEQGDSAMYLCASSTIYGYTFGSGTRLTVV.

This clonotype was seen more than once but under ten times. The V call is TRBV6-1, the J call TRBJ2-1, with 14 positions matching TRBD2. V was clipped by 3 bases and J by 12 bases; unmatched bases: 7. The CDR3 is made up of 15 amino acids. Germline V gene lookup returns CDR1 MNHNS and CDR2 SASEGT. CDR3 loop: CASSDAGLAGVWQFF. CDR3 nucleotide sequence: TGTGCCAGCAGTGACGCGGGACTAGCGGGAGTTTGGCAGTTCTTC.

The count of this clonotype is one. The chain carries TRBV7-6 and TRBJ1-3; D gene unclear. V lost 8 bases and J lost 0, with 11 bases in between. CDR1 is SGHVS and CDR2 is FNYEAQ in the germline V gene. CDR3 length equals 14 residues. In DNA form, the CDR3 reads TGTGCCAGCCGCGAGGGCAACTCTGGAAACACCATATATTTT. Translated, it gives CASREGNSGNTIYF. Filled out from reference TRBV7-6 and TRBJ1-3, the complete variable domain reads GAGVSQSPRYKVTKRGQDVALRCDPISGHVSLYWYRQALGQGPEFLTYFNYEAQQDKSGLPNDRFSAERPEGSISTLTIQRTEQRDSAMYRCASREGNSGNTIYFGEGSWLTVV.

In its sample, this clonotype was seen a few times. The CDR3 bases are TGCGCCAGCAGCCTTAAGTCGACTAGCGGGAGGGACGAGCAGTACTTC. This codes for CASSLKSTSGRDEQYF. The rearrangement joins TRBV4-1 to TRBJ2-7, with 14 positions matching TRBD2. Germline trimming cut 4 bases from V and 5 bases from J; bases unmatched to any gene: 7. This CDR3 contains 16 residues. CDR1 is MGHRA and CDR2 is YSYEKL in the germline V gene.

This clonotype has only a few counts. The chain couples TRBV12-3 or TRBV12-4 to TRBJ2-1; no clear D gene. This CDR3 has 13 residues. V was cut by 0 bases and J by 8 bases, with 8 bases left in between. CDR3 amino acids: CASSLAREDEQFF. The CDR3 DNA follows: TGTGCCAGCAGTTTAGCGCGAGAAGATGAGCAGTTCTTC.

This clonotype was observed many times. The chain has TRBV28 and TRBJ1-5; a possible D gene is TRBD1 (6 bases). CDR3 length equals 15 residues. The V end was cut by 5 bases, the J end by 0 bases, with 11 bases between. Germline V gene data show CDR1 as MDHEN and CDR2 as SYDVKM. In DNA form, the CDR3 reads TGTGCCAGCAGTAGGATGGACAGTAGCAATCAGCCCCAGCATTTT. It yields the protein CASSRMDSSNQPQHF.

The chain combines TRBV20-1 with TRBJ1-5, with TRBD1 identical over 7 bases. This CDR3 has 15 residues. V shed 3 bases and J 2 bases; nucleotides not matched to a gene: 7. From germline, CDR1 is DFQATT and CDR2 SNEGSKA (reference sequence). CDR3 coding DNA: TGCAGTGCTAGGATGGGCGGGACAGGCAATCAGCCCCAGCATTTT. Translating gives CSARMGGTGNQPQHF.

This chain connects TRBV7-2 to TRBJ1-3, with 11 positions matching TRBD1. The junction had 5 bases not matched to a gene; V was cut back by 1 base and J by 9 bases. The germline V gene encodes CDR1 SGHTA and CDR2 FQGNSA. The length of the CDR3 is 15 residues. DNA of the CDR3: TGTGCCAGCAGCTTAGAATTCGGGACAGGGGGCACCATATATTTT. Translation gives CASSLEFGTGGTIYF. The full variable domain, with the rest looked up from reference TRBV7-2 and TRBJ1-3, is GAGVSQSPSNKVTEKGKDVELRCDPISGHTALYWYRQSLGQGLEFLIYFQGNSAPDKSGLPSDRFSAERTGGSVSTLTIQRTQQEDSAVYLCASSLEFGTGGTIYFGEGSWLTVV.

J is TRBJ2-2 and V is TRBV9; perhaps TRBD1 as D (6 bases). The CDR3 is 15 amino acids. Per the germline V gene, CDR1 is SGDLS and CDR2 is YYNGEE. The V end was cut by 5 bases, the J end by 3 bases, with 14 bases between. CDR3 region: CASSRVQGHTGELFF. CDR3 sequence (DNA): TGTGCCAGCAGTCGGGTACAGGGTCACACCGGGGAGCTGTTTTTT.

The chain couples TRBV5-5 to TRBJ2-7; D tentatively reads TRBD1 or TRBD2 (6 bases each). The CDR3 contains 15 residues. V shed 1 base and J shed 1 base, with 12 bases lying between them. From germline, CDR1 is SGHKS and CDR2 YYEKEE (reference sequence). CDR3 loop: CASSLPGGASYEQYF. CDR3 sequence (DNA): TGTGCCAGCAGCTTGCCCGGGGGCGCGTCCTACGAGCAGTACTTC.

The V gene is TRBV2, the J gene TRBJ1-3; D gene unclear. CDR3 length equals 13 residues. V was clipped by 6 bases and J by 0 bases, with 6 bases between them. Germline lookup yields CDR1 SNHLY and CDR2 FYNNEI. The CDR3 DNA reads as TGTGCCAGCAGGAGCAACTCTGGAAACACCATATATTTT. This encodes CASRSNSGNTIYF.

This clonotype has a handful of counts. V and J are TRBV20-1 and TRBJ2-7; 7 bases align to TRBD1. Unmatched junction bases numbered 3, after V lost 1 base and J lost 0 bases. CDR1 and CDR2 (germline): DFQATT, SNEGSKA (reference sequence). The CDR3 has 14 residues. The CDR3 is CSARGDRSSYEQYF. For the CDR3, the DNA is TGCAGTGCTAGAGGGGACAGAAGCTCCTACGAGCAGTACTTC.

This clonotype was counted once. The V call is TRBV20-1, the J call TRBJ2-7; a possible D gene is TRBD2 (6 bases). Trimming pared 2 bases from V and 4 bases from J, leaving 18 bases between. The CDR3 runs 15 residues. In germline, CDR1 is DFQATT, CDR2 SNEGSKA (reference sequence). CDR3 region: CSARPGLPVRYEQYF. CDR3 coding DNA: TGCAGTGCTAGACCGGGACTTCCAGTTCGATACGAGCAGTACTTC.

There are many counts of this clonotype. The chain combines TRBV27 with TRBJ1-2; 8 bases map to TRBD1. The CDR3 runs to 15 residues. Germline lookup yields CDR1 MNHEY and CDR2 SMNVEV (reference sequence). The J segment lost 8 bases and the V segment lost 1 base, leaving 9 bases of the junction unmatched. CDR3 in amino acids: CASSLYTGGGTGYTF. As DNA, the CDR3 is TGTGCCAGCAGTTTATATACAGGGGGAGGCACGGGCTACACCTTC.

The V call is TRBV29-1, the J call TRBJ2-7; 10 bases align to TRBD2. There are 13 residues in the CDR3. CDR1 and CDR2 from the germline V gene are SQVTM and ANQGSEA. With V trimmed by 6 bases and J by 4 bases, 6 bases remained unmatched. The CDR3 loop is CSVLGLATYEQYF. As DNA, the CDR3 is TGCAGCGTATTGGGACTAGCGACGTACGAGCAGTACTTC.

This clonotype has just a few counts. The chain combines TRBV5-5 with TRBJ1-2; D is possibly TRBD1 (6 bases). V lost 4 bases to trimming and J lost 0 bases, with 10 bases between them. In germline, CDR1 is SGHKS, CDR2 YYEKEE (reference sequence). This CDR3 has 14 residues. The CDR3 DNA reads as TGTGCCAGCAGCCGGGGACAAGCTAACTATGGCTACACCTTC. It specifies CASSRGQANYGYTF.

This clonotype was detected a few times. The J gene is TRBJ2-7, the V gene TRBV7-9; 10 bases are a match to TRBD1. With V trimmed by 1 base and J by 5 bases, 8 bases remained unmatched. Germline V CDR1 and CDR2: SEHNR, FQNEAQ (reference sequence). CDR3 length: 16 amino acids. The CDR3 here is CASSLGYRDRGHEQYF. The CDR3 nucleotides are TGTGCCAGCAGCTTAGGTTATAGGGACAGGGGCCACGAGCAGTACTTC.

This clonotype was picked up many times. This chain links TRBV29-1 with TRBJ2-2; maybe TRBD1 (6 bases). From germline, CDR1 is SQVTM and CDR2 ANQGSEA. This CDR3 has 12 amino acids. V was clipped by 5 bases and J by 6 bases, with 10 bases between them. The CDR3 here is CSVPGDSGELFF. The CDR3 nucleotides are TGCAGCGTTCCAGGGGATTCCGGGGAGCTGTTTTTT.

In its sample, this clonotype was seen once. V usage is TRBV29-1 and J usage is TRBJ2-5, with D possibly matching TRBD1 (6 bases). The length of the CDR3 is 16 residues. Germline CDR1 SQVTM, CDR2 ANQGSEA. V was pared by 7 bases and J by 7 bases, with 28 bases between. CDR3 loop: CSAAGTPRTGLGTQYF. DNA of the CDR3: TGCAGCGCAGCCGGGACACCCAGAACGGGCCTAGGGACCCAGTACTTC.

This clonotype was counted a few times. The chain links TRBV6-2 or TRBV6-3 to TRBJ1-2, with D tentatively TRBD1 (5 bases). The CDR3 loop spans 11 amino acids. Per the germline V gene, CDR1 is MNHEY and CDR2 is SVGEGT. Deletions cut 8 bases from V and 4 bases from J, with 8 bases between. The CDR3 reads CASWGSYGYTF. The CDR3 DNA sequence: TGTGCCAGCTGGGGGTCCTATGGCTACACCTTC.

This clonotype was detected many times. The chain combines TRBV10-3 with TRBJ2-7; 7 positions match TRBD1. V was clipped by 6 bases and J by 6 bases; unmatched bases: 11. The CDR3 consists of 14 residues. CDR1 ENHRY and CDR2 SYGVKD come from the germline V gene. CDR3 sequence reads: CAISIQGLGGEQYF. CDR3 in DNA: TGTGCCATCAGCATACAGGGGCTTGGCGGCGAGCAGTACTTC.

The count of this clonotype is one. This rearrangement joins TRBV7-3 to TRBJ2-7; no definite D call. The germline V and J ends were trimmed by 4 bases and 6 bases, with 13 bases remaining between them. CDR3 length: 13 residues. CDR1 is SGHTA, CDR2 FQGTGA, per germline. This CDR3 reads CASSSSHGSEQYF. CDR3 DNA sequence: TGTGCCAGCAGCTCCTCCCACGGGTCCGAGCAGTACTTC.

Only a few counts were recorded for this clonotype. The rearrangement joins TRBV30 to TRBJ2-1; TRBD2 matches 11 bases. J was trimmed by 8 bases and V by 5 bases; bases with no gene match: 8. The V gene's germline CDR1 is GTSNPN and CDR2 SVGIG (reference sequence). The CDR3 has 14 residues. The CDR3 spells CAWDTSGSTYEQFF. In DNA, the CDR3 is TGTGCCTGGGACACTAGCGGGAGTACTTATGAGCAGTTCTTC.